Listed below are T cell receptor beta chains from one sample, sequenced in a study of blood T cell repertoires in COVID-19. Sequenced by immunoSEQ multiplex PCR; TCRdb stores in-frame clones only, minus some. The sample includes about 240,000 clones, 82% seen only once; the top ten take roughly 12%. Input material: peripheral blood. These TCRs come from a woman between 55 and 75 years old with active or convalescent COVID-19. CDR3s include the opening cysteine and the closing phenylalanine or tryptophan. Fields, in order: clone size, D gene, V gene, J gene, CDR3 protein, CDR3 DNA. D genes are given only for firm matches. Only part of the rows carry a size: once, few, many, or a class if the clone is expanded.

clone_size: .
d_call: TRBD1
v_call: TRBV7-9
j_call: TRBJ2-5
cdr3_aa: CASSTGQGAGETQYF
cdr3_nt: TGTGCCAGCAGCACAGGACAGGGGGCGGGGGAGACCCAGTACTTC

clone_size: .
d_call: TRBD1
v_call: TRBV25-1
j_call: TRBJ2-7
cdr3_aa: CASSEYGRTGTYEQYF
cdr3_nt: TGTGCCAGCAGTGAATATGGCCGGACAGGGACCTACGAGCAGTACTTC

clone_size: .
d_call: .
v_call: TRBV19
j_call: TRBJ1-2
cdr3_aa: CASRPGDYGYTF
cdr3_nt: TGTGCCAGTAGACCGGGGGACTATGGCTACACCTTC

clone_size: .
d_call: TRBD1
v_call: TRBV6-1
j_call: TRBJ2-7
cdr3_aa: CASSEARDRDYEQYF
cdr3_nt: TGTGCCAGCAGTGAAGCCCGGGACAGGGACTACGAGCAGTACTTC

clone_size: many
d_call: .
v_call: TRBV18
j_call: TRBJ2-5
cdr3_aa: CASSPNEPRGTQYF
cdr3_nt: TGTGCCAGCTCACCCAACGAACCCAGGGGGACCCAGTACTTC

clone_size: once
d_call: TRBD1
v_call: TRBV27
j_call: TRBJ1-1
cdr3_aa: CASSLARTGVNTEAFF
cdr3_nt: TGTGCCAGCAGTTTGGCCAGGACAGGAGTGAACACTGAAGCTTTCTTT

clone_size: .
d_call: TRBD2
v_call: TRBV7-9
j_call: TRBJ2-7
cdr3_aa: CASSLARGGSSRSYEQYF
cdr3_nt: TGTGCCAGCAGCTTAGCGCGGGGAGGGTCCTCTCGTTCCTACGAGCAGTACTTC

clone_size: .
d_call: .
v_call: TRBV7-9
j_call: TRBJ2-3
cdr3_aa: CASSFWQFTDTQYF
cdr3_nt: TGTGCCAGCAGCTTTTGGCAGTTCACAGATACGCAGTATTTT

clone_size: .
d_call: TRBD1
v_call: TRBV27
j_call: TRBJ1-1
cdr3_aa: CASSSPEAAGQGTEAFF
cdr3_nt: TGTGCCAGCAGTTCACCCGAAGCTGCCGGACAGGGCACTGAAGCTTTCTTT

clone_size: .
d_call: .
v_call: TRBV7-9
j_call: TRBJ2-3
cdr3_aa: CASSLGRDTYTDTQYF
cdr3_nt: TGTGCCAGCAGCCTTGGTCGGGACACCTACACAGATACGCAGTATTTT

clone_size: .
d_call: .
v_call: TRBV7-2
j_call: TRBJ1-4
cdr3_aa: CASSLGTGTEKLFF
cdr3_nt: TGTGCCAGCAGCTTAGGCACAGGGACTGAAAAACTGTTTTTT

clone_size: once
d_call: .
v_call: TRBV11-2
j_call: TRBJ2-5
cdr3_aa: CASSFRVAAQETQYF
cdr3_nt: TGTGCCAGCAGCTTTAGGGTAGCGGCCCAAGAGACCCAGTACTTC

clone_size: .
d_call: .
v_call: TRBV5-4
j_call: TRBJ1-2
cdr3_aa: CASSGRGMGMGYTF
cdr3_nt: TGTGCCAGCAGCGGGAGGGGGATGGGTATGGGCTACACCTTC

clone_size: .
d_call: .
v_call: TRBV29-1
j_call: TRBJ1-2
cdr3_aa: CSVVDGDYGYTF
cdr3_nt: TGCAGCGTCGTGGACGGGGACTATGGCTACACCTTC

clone_size: many
d_call: TRBD1
v_call: TRBV6-5
j_call: TRBJ1-6
cdr3_aa: CASKDRLGSPLHF
cdr3_nt: TGTGCCAGCAAGGACAGGTTAGGCTCACCCCTCCACTTT

clone_size: .
d_call: TRBD2
v_call: TRBV5-1
j_call: TRBJ2-3
cdr3_aa: CASSFGGGAQDTQYF
cdr3_nt: TGCGCCAGCAGCTTCGGCGGGGGGGCACAAGATACGCAGTATTTT

clone_size: .
d_call: .
v_call: TRBV18
j_call: TRBJ1-4
cdr3_aa: CASSPRGGMEKLFF
cdr3_nt: TGTGCCAGCTCCCCCAGAGGGGGAATGGAAAAACTGTTTTTT

clone_size: .
d_call: .
v_call: TRBV29-1
j_call: TRBJ1-1
cdr3_aa: CSAAVFMNTEAFF
cdr3_nt: TGCAGCGCAGCTGTTTTCATGAACACTGAAGCTTTCTTT

clone_size: .
d_call: .
v_call: TRBV30
j_call: TRBJ1-5
cdr3_aa: CAWSPGGNQPQHF
cdr3_nt: TGTGCCTGGAGTCCGGGGGGCAATCAGCCCCAGCATTTT

clone_size: once
d_call: .
v_call: TRBV2
j_call: TRBJ1-4
cdr3_aa: CASREGYEKLFF
cdr3_nt: TGTGCCAGCAGGGAGGGCTACGAAAAACTGTTTTTT

clone_size: .
d_call: .
v_call: TRBV7-2
j_call: TRBJ1-2
cdr3_aa: CASRSDLGYTF
cdr3_nt: TGTGCCAGCAGATCTGACTTGGGCTACACCTTC

clone_size: .
d_call: .
v_call: TRBV30
j_call: TRBJ1-1
cdr3_aa: CAWSVGEGRAFF
cdr3_nt: TGTGCCTGGAGTGTGGGGGAGGGGCGGGCTTTCTTT

clone_size: once
d_call: TRBD1
v_call: TRBV27
j_call: TRBJ1-2
cdr3_aa: CASSLSAGTGVGNYGYTF
cdr3_nt: TGTGCCAGCAGTTTATCCGCCGGGACAGGGGTCGGTAACTATGGCTACACCTTC

clone_size: once
d_call: TRBD2
v_call: TRBV18
j_call: TRBJ2-3
cdr3_aa: CASSPYASGGSTDTQYF
cdr3_nt: TGTGCCAGCTCACCCTATGCTAGCGGGGGCAGCACAGATACGCAGTATTTT

clone_size: .
d_call: TRBD1
v_call: TRBV6-6
j_call: TRBJ1-5
cdr3_aa: CASSYFGQGAWQPQHF
cdr3_nt: TGTGCCAGCAGTTACTTTGGACAGGGGGCTTGGCAGCCCCAGCATTTT